This T cell receptor beta chain appears in the sequencing data of a study of blood T cells in healthy people across ages. Points on this clonotype: The germline gene is not matched at one end of the junction; a read error may be the cause.

Primed by a sample-barcoded 5' primer and a J-beta primer mix, a second PCR proceeded for 7 to 11 cycles. TCRdb independently ran MiXCR on the 5' RACE reads; one entry per CDR3 protein. The repertoire holds fewer than 800,000 distinct CDR3 sequences, with roughly 25% as singletons. Germline-derived CDR1 and CDR2 are SGHDT and YYEEEE. CDR3 length equals 14 residues. The same specimen was also included in a second study, on T cells of mothers and their children. From that study: Material was donated by three healthy Caucasian mothers and their six children.

This TCR was recovered from a boy aged 5-17 years in good health. Input material: blood. The rearrangement links TRBV5-6 to TRBJ2-5, with TRBD2 as a possible D gene (6 bases). CDR3 sequence: CASSLWRGEETQCF. CDR3 bases: TGTGCCAGCAGCTTGTGGCGGGGTGAAGAGACCCAGTGCTTC.